The present T cell receptor beta chain was sequenced within a study of cytomegalovirus exposure and HLA in healthy donors. Study in general: The 120 validation repertoires, a later analysis reported, used the same platform as the approximately 700 first-cohort repertoires. Study findings and constraints: The study labeled around 160 TCR beta chains cytomegalovirus-associated. Many donors shared some public TCRs, even though most TCR sequences were rare.

The donors were part of the roughly 130-subject validation cohort, which stood apart from the roughly 700-subject first cohort. From germline, CDR1 is SGHRS and CDR2 YFSETQ. Trimming cost V 2 bases and J 2 bases, with 10 bases left between them. This CDR3 spans 14 amino acids. Assay used: immunoSEQ multiplex PCR; TCRdb lists only in-frame clones, some missing. The profile shows 70,000 or so clones, 94% of them singletons. As for this clone: No antigen is known for it.

The sample consisted of PBMCs. The clonotype originates from a woman aged 18-29 years in good health and CMV-seronegative. This chain uses TRBV5-1 with TRBJ2-5; tentatively, D is TRBD2 (5 bases). The CDR3 DNA sequence: TGCGCCAGCAGCTTAATCTCGGGGCAAGAGACCCAGTACTTC. It is translated as CASSLISGQETQYF.